Sequencing of this TCR beta chain was carried out in a study of T cell changes during pregnancy in multiple sclerosis. The CDR3 sequence is 14 residues long. Trimming pared 0 bases from V and 4 bases from J, leaving 7 bases between. Germline assignment: CDR1 LNHNV and CDR2 YYDKDF (reference sequence). Comments on this clone: Distinct nucleotide sequences in the sample also encode this CDR3.

Libraries were prepared by immunoSEQ multiplex PCR; TCRdb keeps only in-frame clonotypes and omits some of them. Of over 80,000 clones listed, about nine tenths were seen once; the top ten hold 0.76%. This sequence joins TRBV15 and TRBJ1-3, with D possibly matching TRBD1 (5 bases). The sample here was peripheral blood, taken in the second trimester of pregnancy. The receptor was isolated from a female donor in good health, enrolled as a control in a pregnancy study. DNA for the CDR3: TGTGCCACCAGCAGAGATCCAGGGGGAAACACCATATATTTT. This codes for CATSRDPGGNTIYF.